The clone carrying this TCR beta chain was recorded once. No antigen is known for it. The junction and the germline gene differ at one end; a read error may be behind it. Before being chosen for sequencing, patients had shown CD8+CD57+ cell expansion by flow cytometry. None of the patients had been given any therapy when their blood was sampled. This record belongs to a study of CD8+CD57+ T cells in acquired aplastic anemia. Study-level information: Each DNA sample taken from sorted CD4+ and CD8+ cells came to 3 to 4 ug on average.

In germline, CDR1 is LNHDA, CDR2 SQIVND (reference sequence). The CDR3 length is 15 residues. Genomic DNA, the template, was used for profiling of the TCR beta VDJ and CDR3. TCRdb fed the reads into MiXCR, producing one record per CDR3 protein. The repertoire holds about 150,000 distinct CDR3 sequences, around half seen once, with 30% to 40% in the top ten. Findings and limits, study-wide: A significant difference in CD8+ Simpson's diversity between patients and controls was not found.

The clonotype comes from a human donor with aplastic anemia. Sequencing was performed on sorted CD4+, CD8+, or CD8+CD57+ T cells (not recorded which) from PBMCs. The V call is TRBV19, the J call TRBJ1-1, with D possibly TRBD1 on 5 matching bases. CDR3 in amino acids: CASSILGVGGTGAFF. CDR3 in DNA: TGTGCCAGTAGTATTTTGGGGGTAGGAGGGACTGGAGCTTTCTTT.